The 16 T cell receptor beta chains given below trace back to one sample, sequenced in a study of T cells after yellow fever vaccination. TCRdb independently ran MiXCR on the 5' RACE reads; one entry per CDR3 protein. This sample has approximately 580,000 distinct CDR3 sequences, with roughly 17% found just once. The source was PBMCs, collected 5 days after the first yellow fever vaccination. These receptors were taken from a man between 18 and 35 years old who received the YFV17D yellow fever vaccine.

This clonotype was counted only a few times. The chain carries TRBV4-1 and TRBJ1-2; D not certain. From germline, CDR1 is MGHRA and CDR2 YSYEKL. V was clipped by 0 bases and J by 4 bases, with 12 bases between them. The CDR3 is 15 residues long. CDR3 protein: CASSQDINTSYGYTF. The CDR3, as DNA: TGCGCCAGCAGCCAAGATATAAACACCAGCTATGGCTACACCTTC.

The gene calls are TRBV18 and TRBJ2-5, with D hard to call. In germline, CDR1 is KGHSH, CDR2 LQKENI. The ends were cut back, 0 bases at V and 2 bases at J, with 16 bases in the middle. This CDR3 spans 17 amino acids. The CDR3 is CASSPPVGDPGQETQYF. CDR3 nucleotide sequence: TGTGCCAGCTCACCACCGGTAGGAGATCCCGGGCAAGAGACCCAGTACTTC.

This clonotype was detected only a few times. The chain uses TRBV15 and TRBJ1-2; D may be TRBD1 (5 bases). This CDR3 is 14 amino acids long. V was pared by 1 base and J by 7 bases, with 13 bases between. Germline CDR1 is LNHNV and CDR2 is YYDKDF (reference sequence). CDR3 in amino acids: CATSRGPGGSGYTF. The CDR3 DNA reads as TGTGCCACCAGCAGAGGGCCGGGGGGGAGTGGCTACACCTTC.

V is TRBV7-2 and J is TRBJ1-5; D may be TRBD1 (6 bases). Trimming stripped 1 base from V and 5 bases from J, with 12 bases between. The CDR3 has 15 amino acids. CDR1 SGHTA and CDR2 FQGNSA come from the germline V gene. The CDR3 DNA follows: TGTGCCAGCAGCTTAGAAAGCACAGGGCATCAGCCCCAGCATTTT. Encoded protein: CASSLESTGHQPQHF.

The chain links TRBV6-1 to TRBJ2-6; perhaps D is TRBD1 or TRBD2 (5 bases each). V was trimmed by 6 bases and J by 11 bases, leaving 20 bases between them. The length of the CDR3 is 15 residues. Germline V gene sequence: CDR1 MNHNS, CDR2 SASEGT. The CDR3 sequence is CASSKRGPPWDVLTF. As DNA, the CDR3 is TGTGCCAGCAGCAAGAGGGGACCGCCGTGGGACGTCCTGACTTTC.

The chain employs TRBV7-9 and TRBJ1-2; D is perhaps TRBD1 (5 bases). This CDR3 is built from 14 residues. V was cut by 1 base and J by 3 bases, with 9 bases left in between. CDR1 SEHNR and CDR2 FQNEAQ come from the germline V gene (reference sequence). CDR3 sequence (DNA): TGTGCCAGCAGCTTAGGAGGGGAAGACTATGGCTACACCTTC. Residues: CASSLGGEDYGYTF. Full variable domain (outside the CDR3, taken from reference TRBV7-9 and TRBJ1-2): DTGVSQNPRHKITKRGQNVTFRCDPISEHNRLYWYRQTLGQGPEFLTYFQNEAQLEKSRLLSDRFSAERPKGSFSTLEIQRTEQGDSAMYLCASSLGGEDYGYTFGSGTRLTVV.

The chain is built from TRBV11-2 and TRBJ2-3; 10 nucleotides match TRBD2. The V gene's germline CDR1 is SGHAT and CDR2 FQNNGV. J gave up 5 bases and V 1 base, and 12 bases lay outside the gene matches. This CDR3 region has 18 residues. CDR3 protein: CASSLVVSGGKKGDTQYF. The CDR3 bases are TGTGCCAGCAGCTTAGTTGTTAGCGGGGGGAAGAAGGGAGATACGCAGTATTTT.

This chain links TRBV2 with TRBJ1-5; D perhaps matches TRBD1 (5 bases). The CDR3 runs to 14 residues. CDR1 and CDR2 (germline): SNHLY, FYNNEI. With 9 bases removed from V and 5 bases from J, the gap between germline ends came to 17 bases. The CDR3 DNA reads TGTGCCAGTCAACTTACCCCGACAGATCAGCCCCAGCATTTT. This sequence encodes CASQLTPTDQPQHF.

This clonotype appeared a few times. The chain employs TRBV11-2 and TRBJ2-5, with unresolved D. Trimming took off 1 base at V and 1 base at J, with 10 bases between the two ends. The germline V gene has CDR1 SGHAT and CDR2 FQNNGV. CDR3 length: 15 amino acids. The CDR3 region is CASSLGRMVQETQYF. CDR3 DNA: TGTGCCAGCAGCTTAGGTCGTATGGTCCAAGAGACCCAGTACTTC. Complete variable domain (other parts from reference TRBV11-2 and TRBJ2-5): EAGVAQSPRYKIIEKRQSVAFWCNPISGHATLYWYQQILGQGPKLLIQFQNNGVVDDSQLPKDRFSAERLKGVDSTLKIQPAKLEDSAVYLCASSLGRMVQETQYFGPGTRLLVL.

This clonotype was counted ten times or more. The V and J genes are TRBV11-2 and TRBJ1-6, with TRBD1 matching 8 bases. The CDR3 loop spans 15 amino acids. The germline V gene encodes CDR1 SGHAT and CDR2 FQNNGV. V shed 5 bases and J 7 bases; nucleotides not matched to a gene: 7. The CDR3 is CASSRQGPTNSPLHF. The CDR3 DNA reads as TGTGCCAGCAGCAGACAGGGGCCTACCAATTCACCCCTCCACTTT.

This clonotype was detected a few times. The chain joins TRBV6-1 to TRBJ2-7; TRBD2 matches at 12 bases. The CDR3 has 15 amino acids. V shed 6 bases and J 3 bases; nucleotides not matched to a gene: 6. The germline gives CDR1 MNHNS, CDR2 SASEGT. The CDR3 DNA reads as TGTGCCAGCAGAAAACTAGCGGGGGGTTTCTACGAGCAGTACTTC. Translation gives CASRKLAGGFYEQYF.

The CDR3 DNA reads TGCAGTGCGCCGAAAGCGGGGGAGGACTTGAATGAGCAGTTCTTC. It translates to CSAPKAGEDLNEQFF. The chain couples TRBV20-1 to TRBJ2-1, with 8 positions matching TRBD2. Germline lookup yields CDR1 DFQATT and CDR2 SNEGSKA (reference sequence). The CDR3 runs to 15 residues. V trimming: 6 bases; J trimming: 7 bases; junction bases outside the gene matches: 14.

The CDR3 DNA sequence: TGCGCCAGCAGCCCGGGGTGGGGGGGGTACGACAATCAGCCCCAGCATTTT. Amino acid sequence: CASSPGWGGYDNQPQHF. V usage is TRBV5-1 and J usage is TRBJ1-5, with D tentatively TRBD1 (5 bases). CDR3 length equals 17 residues. Germline CDR1 SGHRS, CDR2 YFSETQ. Trimming shortened V by 4 bases and J by 3 bases, and 20 bases separated the two germline ends.

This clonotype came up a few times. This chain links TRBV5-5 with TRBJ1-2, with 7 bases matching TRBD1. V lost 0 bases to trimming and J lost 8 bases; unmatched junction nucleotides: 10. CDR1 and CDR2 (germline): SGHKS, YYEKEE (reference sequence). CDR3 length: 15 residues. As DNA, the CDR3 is TGTGCCAGCAGCTTGGCGGGACAGAACGTTGACGGCTACACCTTC. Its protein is CASSLAGQNVDGYTF.

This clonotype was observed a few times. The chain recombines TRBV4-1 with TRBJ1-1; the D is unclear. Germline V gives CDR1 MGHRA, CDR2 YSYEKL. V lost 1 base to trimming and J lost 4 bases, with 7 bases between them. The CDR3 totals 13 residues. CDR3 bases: TGCGCCAGCAGCCAAGCTTCGGGCACTGAAGCTTTCTTT. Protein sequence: CASSQASGTEAFF.

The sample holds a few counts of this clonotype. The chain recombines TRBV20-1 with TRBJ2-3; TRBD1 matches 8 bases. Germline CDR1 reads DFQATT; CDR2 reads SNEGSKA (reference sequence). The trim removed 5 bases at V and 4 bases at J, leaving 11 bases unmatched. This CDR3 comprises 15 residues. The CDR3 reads CSADIQGASSDTQYF. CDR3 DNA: TGCAGTGCTGACATTCAGGGGGCCTCTTCAGATACGCAGTATTTT.